The 14 T cell receptor beta chains reported below all come from one sample, sequenced in a study of immune evolution from preneoplasia to lung adenocarcinoma. The method was immunoSEQ multiplex PCR; TCRdb's version includes in-frame clones alone and lacks a portion of them. Of more than 7,500 clones listed, over 60% were seen once; the top ten hold around 4.9%. The specimen sequenced was FFPE minimally invasive lung adenocarcinoma tissue. Every receptor here comes from a person aged 70 to 79 with lung adenocarcinoma. Some clones in this sample may be carry-over from other donors' samples.

The chain is built from TRBV28 and TRBJ1-5; D is unresolved. In germline, CDR1 is MDHEN, CDR2 SYDVKM. The CDR3 totals 14 residues. V lost 4 bases, J lost 7 bases, and 14 bases lay in between. CDR3 in amino acids: CASSSSDGGQPQHF. CDR3 sequence (DNA): TGTGCCAGCAGTTCATCGGACGGAGGACAGCCCCAGCATTTT.

The rearrangement links TRBV7-2 to TRBJ2-5, with unresolved D. Germline V gene lookup returns CDR1 SGHTA and CDR2 FQGNSA. The ends were cut back, 3 bases at V and 4 bases at J, with 6 bases in the middle. The CDR3 sequence is 12 residues long. This CDR3 reads CASSLPGETQYF. The CDR3 DNA follows: TGTGCCAGCAGCTTGCCGGGAGAGACCCAGTACTTC.

J is TRBJ1-1 and V is TRBV11-2; D is unclear. CDR3 size: 13 residues. Germline V CDR1 and CDR2: SGHAT, FQNNGV. The V and J ends lost 5 bases and 0 bases respectively, with 7 bases between them. DNA for the CDR3: TGTGCCAGCAGCGAACATATGAACACTGAAGCTTTCTTT. Its protein is CASSEHMNTEAFF.

This rearrangement joins TRBV7-9 to TRBJ2-1; 10 bases align to TRBD2. From germline, CDR1 is SEHNR and CDR2 FQNEAQ (reference sequence). The V segment lost 8 bases and the J segment 3 bases; nucleotides outside the gene matches: 10. This CDR3 is 16 amino acids long. The CDR3: CASRTRTSGIYNEQFF. The CDR3, as DNA: TGTGCCAGCCGAACTCGTACTAGCGGGATCTACAATGAGCAGTTCTTC.

The CDR3 sequence is CASSSRGPYEQYF. CDR3 coding DNA: TGTGCCAGCAGCTCTAGAGGACCCTACGAGCAGTACTTC. This chain links TRBV7-8 with TRBJ2-7; D remains unclear. CDR1 is SGHVS and CDR2 is FQNEAQ in the germline V gene. CDR3 length: 13 residues. V was clipped by 4 bases and J by 2 bases, with 9 bases between them.

This chain links TRBV7-9 with TRBJ1-2, with TRBD1 identical over 9 bases. V shed 5 bases and J 6 bases; nucleotides not matched to a gene: 7. The CDR3 is 14 amino acids. CDR1 is SEHNR and CDR2 is FQNEAQ in the germline V gene (reference sequence). The CDR3 here is CASSNRQGEDGYTF. For the CDR3, the DNA is TGTGCCAGCAGCAACCGACAGGGGGAAGATGGCTACACCTTC.

The chain carries TRBV6-1 and TRBJ1-6; D is undetermined. The CDR3 is 15 amino acids. Per the germline V gene, CDR1 is MNHNS and CDR2 is SASEGT. Deletions cut 3 bases from V and 7 bases from J, with 13 bases between. CDR3 region: CASSDFGQPNSPLHF. In DNA, the CDR3 is TGTGCCAGCAGTGATTTCGGGCAGCCCAATTCACCCCTCCACTTT.

The chain is built from TRBV27 and TRBJ1-2; D remains unclear. The length of the CDR3 is 15 residues. The V end lost 5 bases, the J end lost 8 bases, and 21 bases lay between the germline ends. In germline, CDR1 is MNHEY, CDR2 SMNVEV (reference sequence). The CDR3: CASSPTPRGSRGYTF. Written as DNA, the CDR3 is TGTGCCAGCAGTCCCACCCCTCGGGGATCGAGAGGCTACACCTTC.

This clone was observed a handful of times. The chain recombines TRBV25-1 with TRBJ1-2, with D perhaps TRBD1 (6 bases). V was clipped by 5 bases and J by 4 bases, with 14 bases between them. From germline, CDR1 is MGHDK and CDR2 SYGVNS. The CDR3 sequence is 14 residues long. The CDR3 nucleotides read TGTGCCAGCAGTTCCCCAGGGGTCGGCTATGGCTACACCTTC. Translating gives CASSSPGVGYGYTF.

The rearrangement links TRBV4-1 to TRBJ1-4, with 8 bases identical to TRBD1. Looked up from germline, CDR1 is MGHRA and CDR2 is YSYEKL. J lost 8 bases, V lost 1 base, and 6 bases had no gene match. The CDR3 covers 15 residues. The CDR3 DNA reads TGCGCCAGCAGCCAAGCCGGGACAGGCAGGGAAAAACTGTTTTTT. Translating it yields CASSQAGTGREKLFF.

The CDR3 sequence is CASSLDRDRLYGYTF. The CDR3 DNA follows: TGTGCCAGCAGCTTGGACCGGGACAGGCTGTATGGCTACACCTTC. V gene TRBV5-6 combines with J gene TRBJ1-2; TRBD1 aligns across 8 bases. CDR3 length: 15 residues. The V gene end was trimmed by 0 bases and the J gene end by 5 bases; junction bases not matched to a gene: 6. Germline V gives CDR1 SGHDT, CDR2 YYEEEE.

The chain joins TRBV30 to TRBJ2-3; no clear D. CDR1 is GTSNPN and CDR2 is SVGIG in the germline V gene (reference sequence). V gave up 2 bases and J gave up 3 bases, with 9 bases separating them. This CDR3 comprises 13 residues. This chain's CDR3 is CAWSFEETDTQYF. The CDR3 DNA follows: TGTGCCTGGAGTTTTGAGGAAACAGATACGCAGTATTTT.

The gene calls are TRBV7-9 and TRBJ2-7, with D tentatively TRBD1 (5 bases). V dropped 7 bases and J dropped 0 bases, with 16 bases sitting between them. The CDR3 has 15 residues. Germline V CDR1 and CDR2: SEHNR, FQNEAQ (reference sequence). The CDR3 DNA is TGTGCCAGCATCAAGTCGGACATCCCCTCCTACGAGCAGTACTTC. Translation gives CASIKSDIPSYEQYF.

The chain has TRBV7-9 and TRBJ1-1; D is ambiguous. Trimming left V 3 bases short and J 0 bases short, with 14 bases between. This CDR3 contains 16 residues. Germline CDR1 and CDR2: SEHNR and FQNEAQ (reference sequence). CDR3 in DNA: TGTGCCAGCAGCTTCCCCCCTGAAGTAATGAACACTGAAGCTTTCTTT. Translating gives CASSFPPEVMNTEAFF.